The 5 T cell receptor beta chains below come from one sample, sequenced in a study of shared clonotypes between healthy human individuals (dated by TCRdb to 2020 to 2022). Library preparation used the immunoSEQ multiplex PCR assay. TCRdb limited this immuneACCESS table to in-frame rearrangements with V and J called. A share of clones is missing; checked studies link under half to unresolved V genes, and the rest is unexplained. The sample includes fewer than 850,000 clones, with around 91% observed a single time. The top ten constitute about 33% of the sample. Specimen: memory CD8+ T cells from PBMCs. Read against the paper, the sample's cell subset or site label means: CD45RO+ cells pooled with CCR7-negative TemRA cells. Source of these receptors: a man aged 18 to 35 in good health. Some clones in this sample may be carry-over from other donors' samples.

The chain has TRBV18 and TRBJ2-1; D remains ambiguous. Looked up from germline, CDR1 is KGHSH and CDR2 is LQKENI. V lost 6 bases and J 0 bases, leaving 18 bases between the germline ends. The length of the CDR3 is 17 residues. The CDR3 DNA follows: TGTGCCAGCTCCCTAACCTTACGCCCGAGCTCCTACAATGAGCAGTTCTTC. Translating gives CASSLTLRPSSYNEQFF.

V usage is TRBV7-7 and J usage is TRBJ2-1, with D maybe TRBD2 (5 bases). Between the trimmed V and J ends, which lost 0 bases and 3 bases, there was a span of 12 bases. The length of the CDR3 is 16 residues. The germline V gene has CDR1 SSHAT and CDR2 FNYEAQ (reference sequence). The CDR3 nucleotides read TGTGCCAGCAGCTTAGCCCCCTGGACTGACTACAATGAGCAGTTCTTC. Protein: CASSLAPWTDYNEQFF.

This clone came up once. The chain joins TRBV4-2 to TRBJ1-5; no clear D. V gave up 3 bases and J gave up 4 bases, with 13 bases separating them. The CDR3 contains 15 residues. CDR1 and CDR2 (germline): LGHNA, YNFKEQ. The CDR3 sequence is CASSQSRGANQPQHF. As DNA, the CDR3 is TGTGCCAGCAGCCAGTCCCGGGGTGCAAATCAGCCCCAGCATTTT.

This chain joins TRBV18 and TRBJ2-3; 13 nucleotides line up with TRBD2. The CDR3 consists of 18 residues. CDR1 is KGHSH, CDR2 LQKENI, per germline. Trimming at V came to 0 bases and at J to 2 bases, leaving 5 bases not matched to a gene. The CDR3 is CASSPPGLAGVLTDTQYF. CDR3 nucleotide sequence: TGTGCCAGCTCACCACCAGGACTAGCGGGAGTACTCACAGATACGCAGTATTTT.

The chain recombines TRBV19 with TRBJ1-4; 7 bases align to TRBD1. CDR1 and CDR2 (germline): LNHDA, SQIVND (reference sequence). V trimming: 11 bases; J trimming: 7 bases; junction bases outside the gene matches: 10. This CDR3 is built from 13 residues. CDR3 in DNA: TGTGCCGTAAGACAGGGAGGAGCTGAAAAACTGTTTTTT. It codes for CAVRQGGAEKLFF.